This T cell receptor beta chain was observed in a study of cytomegalovirus exposure and HLA in healthy donors. Amplification used 60 Vbeta primers and 13 Jbeta primers. Clones were read by immunoSEQ multiplex PCR, and TCRdb kept only the in-frame ones, dropping some. Of over 65,000 clones detected, about 81% appear once; the ten largest clones hold 6.5% to 8%. The sample taken for sequencing was PBMCs. The TCR originated in a human donor in good health.

The CDR3 DNA reads as TGTGCCAGCAGCCGCACGGGACAGAAAGTTGAAAAACTGTTTTTT. Residues: CASSRTGQKVEKLFF. The chain employs TRBV7-9 and TRBJ1-4, with 7 bases that match TRBD1. J was trimmed by 7 bases and V by 5 bases; bases with no gene match: 10. CDR3 length: 15 amino acids. Germline V gives CDR1 SEHNR, CDR2 FQNEAQ (reference sequence).